A selection of T cell receptor beta chains follows, all from one sample in a study of blood T cell repertoires in COVID-19. The table came from immunoSEQ multiplex PCR; TCRdb's copy has only in-frame clones and leaves some out. The sample has 100,000 to 130,000 clones, 88% seen once. Sample: peripheral blood. The origin of the receptors is a man aged 50 to 60 with active or convalescent COVID-19. Each CDR3 is given with its conserved first and last residue.

cdr3_length: 17
v_call: TRBV7-8
j_call: TRBJ2-6
cdr3_aa: CASSSQDRLSGANVLTF

cdr3_length: 12
v_call: TRBV2
j_call: TRBJ2-3
cdr3_aa: CASKAGPDTQYF

cdr3_length: 17
v_call: TRBV25-1
j_call: TRBJ2-5
cdr3_aa: CASSEDGWRDLKETQYF

cdr3_length: 13
v_call: TRBV19
j_call: TRBJ1-1
cdr3_aa: CASTRAAALEAFF

cdr3_length: 14
v_call: TRBV18
j_call: TRBJ2-1
cdr3_aa: CASSPRMTYNEQFF

cdr3_length: 15
v_call: TRBV10-3
j_call: TRBJ2-1
cdr3_aa: CAISGTRGEHNEQFF

cdr3_length: 15
v_call: TRBV4-1
j_call: TRBJ2-1
cdr3_aa: CASSRTSGRGNEQFF

cdr3_length: 16
v_call: TRBV10-2
j_call: TRBJ2-3
cdr3_aa: CASRIPLAGAPDTQYF

cdr3_length: 15
v_call: TRBV7-2
j_call: TRBJ2-7
cdr3_aa: CASSLGAGGTYEQYF

cdr3_length: 13
v_call: TRBV28
j_call: TRBJ1-2
cdr3_aa: CASSLTPGIGYTF

cdr3_length: 16
v_call: TRBV4-3
j_call: TRBJ2-1
cdr3_aa: CASSQGITSGYNEQFF

cdr3_length: 16
v_call: TRBV5-1
j_call: TRBJ2-1
cdr3_aa: CASSLVGTGNHNEQFF

cdr3_length: 17
v_call: TRBV18
j_call: TRBJ2-1
cdr3_aa: CASSPPLSWSSYNEQFF

cdr3_length: 14
v_call: TRBV18
j_call: TRBJ1-4
cdr3_aa: CASSPSGGWEKLFF

cdr3_length: 15
v_call: TRBV2
j_call: TRBJ1-5
cdr3_aa: CASRHSGDSNQPQHF

cdr3_length: 19
v_call: TRBV28
j_call: TRBJ2-7
cdr3_aa: CASSFNFPSGTGAPYEQYF

cdr3_length: 13
v_call: TRBV5-1
j_call: TRBJ2-5
cdr3_aa: CASSLADGETQYF

cdr3_length: 16
v_call: TRBV25-1
j_call: TRBJ2-7
cdr3_aa: CASTLQGGQGAYEQYF

cdr3_length: 16
v_call: TRBV6-5
j_call: TRBJ2-6
cdr3_aa: CASSYEAPSGANVLTF

cdr3_length: 15
v_call: TRBV27
j_call: TRBJ1-5
cdr3_aa: CASSWDSYSNQPQHF

cdr3_length: 16
v_call: TRBV5-4
j_call: TRBJ1-3
cdr3_aa: CASSLNQGAAGNTIYF

cdr3_length: 18
v_call: TRBV10-1
j_call: TRBJ2-1
cdr3_aa: CASGPPEAAGKLCNEQFF

cdr3_length: 15
v_call: TRBV6-2/TRBV6-3
j_call: TRBJ2-7
cdr3_aa: CASSTTGTGNYEQYF

cdr3_length: 14
v_call: TRBV27
j_call: TRBJ2-5
cdr3_aa: CASSEGMAGETQYF

cdr3_length: 15
v_call: TRBV15
j_call: TRBJ2-2
cdr3_aa: CATSAGTTLTGELFF

cdr3_length: 12
v_call: TRBV12-3/TRBV12-4
j_call: TRBJ2-7
cdr3_aa: CASSFRGYEQYF

cdr3_length: 15
v_call: TRBV27
j_call: TRBJ2-5
cdr3_aa: CASSFLRDSRETQYF

cdr3_length: 12
v_call: TRBV14
j_call: TRBJ2-7
cdr3_aa: CASSPRGGEQYF

cdr3_length: 15
v_call: TRBV28
j_call: TRBJ2-7
cdr3_aa: CASSPPTSGSYEQYF

cdr3_length: 16
v_call: TRBV24-1
j_call: TRBJ2-3
cdr3_aa: CATRTGMKGPTDTQYF

cdr3_length: 12
v_call: TRBV11-2
j_call: TRBJ2-7
cdr3_aa: CASSLQQYEQYF

cdr3_length: 14
v_call: TRBV7-9
j_call: TRBJ2-1
cdr3_aa: CASSFGQGSNEQFF

cdr3_length: 14
v_call: TRBV9
j_call: TRBJ2-7
cdr3_aa: CASSVGLNSYEQYF

cdr3_length: 16
v_call: TRBV28
j_call: TRBJ1-2
cdr3_aa: CASREPVARGASGYTF

cdr3_length: 12
v_call: TRBV5-4
j_call: TRBJ2-1
cdr3_aa: CASSFSGNEQFF

cdr3_length: 15
v_call: TRBV19
j_call: TRBJ2-7
cdr3_aa: CASSVLGQGGYEQYF

cdr3_length: 12
v_call: TRBV29-1
j_call: TRBJ1-2
cdr3_aa: CSAHTGDYGYTF

cdr3_length: 11
v_call: TRBV27
j_call: TRBJ1-1
cdr3_aa: CASRRGREAFF

cdr3_length: 15
v_call: TRBV19
j_call: TRBJ2-2
cdr3_aa: CASSILDRGPGELFF

cdr3_length: 17
v_call: TRBV2
j_call: TRBJ2-6
cdr3_aa: CASSDHTVTSGANVLTF

cdr3_length: 19
v_call: TRBV28
j_call: TRBJ2-1
cdr3_aa: CASSYQATIAPSSYNEQFF

cdr3_length: 13
v_call: TRBV2
j_call: TRBJ1-3
cdr3_aa: CARRQLSGNTIYF

cdr3_length: 16
v_call: TRBV28
j_call: TRBJ2-2
cdr3_aa: CASSVLSTGNTGELFF

cdr3_length: 17
v_call: TRBV24-1
j_call: TRBJ2-3
cdr3_aa: CATSDLLGQGSTDTQYF

cdr3_length: 14
v_call: TRBV15
j_call: TRBJ2-7
cdr3_aa: CATSREAGVDEQYF

cdr3_length: 15
v_call: TRBV7-9
j_call: TRBJ1-1
cdr3_aa: CASSFLSQKRSEAFF

cdr3_length: 15
v_call: TRBV7-2
j_call: TRBJ2-5
cdr3_aa: CASSSSMGRQETQYF

cdr3_length: 17
v_call: TRBV7-6
j_call: TRBJ2-3
cdr3_aa: CASSLGAETGRTDTQYF

cdr3_length: 16
v_call: TRBV9
j_call: TRBJ1-4
cdr3_aa: CASSVTVGGKNEKLFF

cdr3_length: 14
v_call: TRBV30
j_call: TRBJ2-3
cdr3_aa: CAWSGLAGGDTQYF

cdr3_length: 14
v_call: TRBV6-5
j_call: TRBJ2-7
cdr3_aa: CASSRQGGFYEQYF

cdr3_length: 15
v_call: TRBV28
j_call: TRBJ2-7
cdr3_aa: CASRTGTKTAYEQYF

cdr3_length: 16
v_call: TRBV5-1
j_call: TRBJ1-3
cdr3_aa: CASSLAGQGTGNTIYF

cdr3_length: 14
v_call: TRBV30
j_call: TRBJ1-2
cdr3_aa: CAWSGQAQNYGYTF

cdr3_length: 15
v_call: TRBV14
j_call: TRBJ2-1
cdr3_aa: CASSPRLAGFSEQFF

cdr3_length: 14
v_call: TRBV28
j_call: TRBJ1-2
cdr3_aa: CASTGGRDSYGYTF

cdr3_length: 15
v_call: TRBV10-3
j_call: TRBJ1-5
cdr3_aa: CAISPDRGSNQPQHF